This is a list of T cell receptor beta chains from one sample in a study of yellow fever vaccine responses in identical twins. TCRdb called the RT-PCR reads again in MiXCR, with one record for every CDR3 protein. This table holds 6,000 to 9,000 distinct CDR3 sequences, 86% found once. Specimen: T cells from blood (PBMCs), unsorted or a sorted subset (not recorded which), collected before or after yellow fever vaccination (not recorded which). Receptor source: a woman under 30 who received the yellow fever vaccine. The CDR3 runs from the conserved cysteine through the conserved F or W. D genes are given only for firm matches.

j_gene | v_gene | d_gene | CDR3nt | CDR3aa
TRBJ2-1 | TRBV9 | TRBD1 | TGTGCCAGCAGCGTTAGAACAGGGGTGGGGTCTTACAATGAGCAGTTCTTC | CASSVRTGVGSYNEQFF
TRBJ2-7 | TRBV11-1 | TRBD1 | TGTGCCAGCAGCTTTAGGGGGGGACAGGGTTCCTACGAGCAGTACTTC | CASSFRGGQGSYEQYF
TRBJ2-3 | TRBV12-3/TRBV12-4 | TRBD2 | TGTGCCAGCAGTTGGGGACTAGCGGGGGGGCTCGATACGCAGTATTTT | CASSWGLAGGLDTQYF
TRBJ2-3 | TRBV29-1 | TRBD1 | TGCAGCGTTGGAGGACAGGGGCCAGATACGCAGTATTTT | CSVGGQGPDTQYF
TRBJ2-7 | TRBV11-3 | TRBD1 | TGTGCCAGCAGCTTATCGACAGGGGGTTTTCCCTACGAGCAGTACTTC | CASSLSTGGFPYEQYF
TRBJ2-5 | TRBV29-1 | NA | TGCAGCGTTGTGAGCGGTCCAGAGACCCAGTACTTC | CSVVSGPETQYF
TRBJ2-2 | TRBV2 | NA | TGTGCCAGCAGTGAAACGTTCCGGTCCCTCACCGGGGAGCTGTTTTTT | CASSETFRSLTGELFF
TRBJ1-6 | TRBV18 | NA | TGTGCCAGCTCACCACGCGGGGCGAGCTCCTATAATTCACCCCTCCACTTT | CASSPRGASSYNSPLHF
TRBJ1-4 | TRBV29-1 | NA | TGCAGCGTTGGAGGCGGGAATGAAAAACTGTTTTTT | CSVGGGNEKLFF
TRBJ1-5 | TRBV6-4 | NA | TGTGCCAGCAGTGGCTTAGACACCAAAGGATGGTATAGCAATCAGCCCCAGCATTTT | CASSGLDTKGWYSNQPQHF
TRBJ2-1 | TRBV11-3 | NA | TGTGCCAGGGGGGTAGGGGGCTCCTACAATGAGCAGTTCTTC | CARGVGGSYNEQFF
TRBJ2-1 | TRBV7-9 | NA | TGTGCCAGCAGCTTTCAAGAGGGGAATGAGCAGTTCTTC | CASSFQEGNEQFF
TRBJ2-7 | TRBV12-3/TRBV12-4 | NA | TGTGCCAGCAGTTTAATGGCCGGGAGAGTCCGCTCCTACGAGCAGTACTTC | CASSLMAGRVRSYEQYF
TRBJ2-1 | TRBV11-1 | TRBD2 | TGTGCCAGCAGCCCGTTGGGGAGCGGGGCGTACAATGAGCAGTTCTTC | CASSPLGSGAYNEQFF
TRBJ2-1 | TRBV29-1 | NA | TGCAGCACCTTAGTAGGTGAGCAGTTCTTC | CSTLVGEQFF
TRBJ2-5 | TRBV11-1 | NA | TGTGCCAGCAGCATATACAGGGACCAAGAGACCCAGTACTTC | CASSIYRDQETQYF
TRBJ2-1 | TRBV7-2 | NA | TGTGCCAGCAGCTTAGGGGTAACGGGTAGCTCCAGCAATGAGCAGTTCTTC | CASSLGVTGSSSNEQFF
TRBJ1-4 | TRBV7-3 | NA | TGTGCCAGCAGCTTAAGGCTACTTGCGGATGAAAAACTGTTTTTT | CASSLRLLADEKLFF